The 4 T cell receptor beta chains in this list originate from one sample, sequenced in a study of neurological immune-mediated disorders. TCRdb reanalysed the 5' RACE reads using MiXCR and keeps one entry per CDR3 protein. This sample has about 95,000 distinct CDR3 sequences, with around 3.3% found just once. Sequencing used PBMCs. The receptors here all came from a woman under 30 with multiple sclerosis.

There are a few counts of this clonotype. The chain is built from TRBV19 and TRBJ1-1; TRBD1 matches 7 bases. The CDR3 runs 14 residues. Germline trimming cut 11 bases from V and 5 bases from J; bases unmatched to any gene: 14. Germline V gene data show CDR1 as LNHDA and CDR2 as SQIVND (reference sequence). The CDR3 region is CASGNDREETEAFF. CDR3 nucleotide sequence: TGTGCCTCTGGAAATGACAGGGAGGAGACTGAAGCTTTCTTT. The full variable domain, in which reference TRBV19 and TRBJ1-1 provide the parts outside the CDR3, is DGGITQSPKYLFRKEGQNVTLSCEQNLNHDAMYWYRQDPGQGLRLIYYSQIVNDFQKGDIAEGYSVSREKKESFPLTVTSAQKNPTAFYLCASGNDREETEAFFGQGTRLTVV.

This clonotype was seen many times. V and J are TRBV20-1 and TRBJ2-1, with TRBD2 matching 7 bases. Germline CDR1 DFQATT, CDR2 SNEGSKA (reference sequence). CDR3 length: 15 amino acids. Trimming cost V 6 bases and J 4 bases; bases outside gene matches: 12. Here the CDR3 DNA reads TGCAGTGCCCAAGGACTAGACATAGGATACAATGAGCAGTTCTTC. Encoded protein: CSAQGLDIGYNEQFF.

This clonotype was detected ten times or more. This chain links TRBV20-1 with TRBJ2-3; no definite D call. The CDR3 runs 15 residues. In germline, CDR1 is DFQATT, CDR2 SNEGSKA (reference sequence). V was cut by 1 base and J by 3 bases, with 14 bases left in between. The CDR3 nucleotides read TGCAGTGCTAGAGCGCGACGGCAAACAACAGATACGCAGTATTTT. Translated: CSARARRQTTDTQYF.

At least ten counts were recorded for this clonotype. V and J are TRBV5-1 and TRBJ1-1, with a weak D call TRBD1 (5 bases). The V and J ends lost 1 base and 4 bases respectively, with 23 bases between them. The CDR3 spans 18 residues. The germline V gene has CDR1 SGHRS and CDR2 YFSETQ. CDR3 DNA sequence: TGCGCCAGCAGCTTGATGCCCCGGGACTCAAAGGCGGGCACTGAAGCTTTCTTT. As protein: CASSLMPRDSKAGTEAFF.